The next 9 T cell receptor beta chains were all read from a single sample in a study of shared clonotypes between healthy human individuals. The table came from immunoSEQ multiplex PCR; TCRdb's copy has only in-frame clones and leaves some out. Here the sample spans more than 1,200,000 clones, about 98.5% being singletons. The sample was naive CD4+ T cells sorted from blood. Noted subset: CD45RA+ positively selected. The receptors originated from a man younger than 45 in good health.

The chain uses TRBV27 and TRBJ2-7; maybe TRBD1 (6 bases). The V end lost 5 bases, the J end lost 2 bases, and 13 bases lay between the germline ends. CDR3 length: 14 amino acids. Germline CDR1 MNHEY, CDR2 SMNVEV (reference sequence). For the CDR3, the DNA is TGTGCCAGCAGTCCAACCAGGGGAACCTACGAGCAGTACTTC. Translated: CASSPTRGTYEQYF.

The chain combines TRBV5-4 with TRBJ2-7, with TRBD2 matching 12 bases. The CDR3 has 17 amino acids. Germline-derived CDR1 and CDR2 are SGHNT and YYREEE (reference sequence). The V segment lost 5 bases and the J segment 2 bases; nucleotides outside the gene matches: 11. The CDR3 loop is CASRRTLAGGITYEQYF. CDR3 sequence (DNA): TGTGCCAGCAGGCGGACACTAGCGGGAGGAATCACCTACGAGCAGTACTTC.

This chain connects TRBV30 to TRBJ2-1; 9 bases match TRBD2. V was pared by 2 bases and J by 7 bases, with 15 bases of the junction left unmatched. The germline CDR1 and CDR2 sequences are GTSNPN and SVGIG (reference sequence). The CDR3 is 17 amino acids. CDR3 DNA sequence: TGTGCCTGGAGTTCTAGCGGGACATTAGCCCCCGGGAATGAGCAGTTCTTC. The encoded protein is CAWSSSGTLAPGNEQFF.

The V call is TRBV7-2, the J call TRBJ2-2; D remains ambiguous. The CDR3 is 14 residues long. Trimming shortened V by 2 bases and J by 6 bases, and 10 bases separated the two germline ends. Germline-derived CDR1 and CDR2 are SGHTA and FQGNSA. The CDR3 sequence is CASSLRSAAGELFF. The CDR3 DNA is TGTGCCAGCAGCTTAAGGTCGGCAGCCGGGGAGCTGTTTTTT.

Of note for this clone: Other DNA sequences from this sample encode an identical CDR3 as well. DNA for the CDR3: TGTGCCAGCTCACCACAGTCCTACGAGCAGTACTTC. It codes for CASSPQSYEQYF. V gene TRBV18 combines with J gene TRBJ2-7; D gene unclear. The CDR3 spans 12 residues. Germline assignment: CDR1 KGHSH and CDR2 LQKENI. V gave up 1 base and J gave up 1 base, with 2 bases separating them.

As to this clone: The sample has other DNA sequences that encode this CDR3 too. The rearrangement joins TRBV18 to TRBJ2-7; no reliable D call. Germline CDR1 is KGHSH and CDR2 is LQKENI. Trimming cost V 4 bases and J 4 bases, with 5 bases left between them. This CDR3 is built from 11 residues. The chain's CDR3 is CASSQDYEQYF. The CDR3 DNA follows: TGTGCCAGCTCACAGGATTACGAGCAGTACTTC.

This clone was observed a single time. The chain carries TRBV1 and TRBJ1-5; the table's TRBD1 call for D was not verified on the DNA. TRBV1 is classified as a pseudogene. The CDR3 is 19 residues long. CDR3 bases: TGCACCAGCAGCCAAGAGGCCAGGGCGGCGGCGCGCAATCATCAGCCCCAGCATTTT. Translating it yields CTSSQEARAAARNHQPQHF.

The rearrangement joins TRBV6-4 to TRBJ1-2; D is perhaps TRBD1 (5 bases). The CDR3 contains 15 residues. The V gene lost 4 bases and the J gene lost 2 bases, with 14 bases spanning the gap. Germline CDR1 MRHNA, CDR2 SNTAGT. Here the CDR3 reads CASSAGVGSNYGYTF. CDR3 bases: TGTGCCAGCAGTGCGGGGGTCGGCAGCAACTATGGCTACACCTTC.

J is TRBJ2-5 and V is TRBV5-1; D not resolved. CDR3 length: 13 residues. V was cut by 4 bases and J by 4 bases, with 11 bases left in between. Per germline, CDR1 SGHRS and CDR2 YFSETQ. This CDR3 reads CASSAWATETQYF. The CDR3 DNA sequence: TGCGCCAGCAGCGCGTGGGCAACAGAGACCCAGTACTTC. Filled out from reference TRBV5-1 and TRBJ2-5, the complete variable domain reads KAGVTQTPRYLIKTRGQQVTLSCSPISGHRSVSWYQQTPGQGLQFLFEYFSETQRNKGNFPGRFSGRQFSNSRSEMNVSTLELGDSALYLCASSAWATETQYFGPGTRLLVL.